This T cell receptor beta chain was documented in a study of blood T cell repertoires in COVID-19. Across the whole study: The United States, Italy and Spain were the sources of the acute and convalescent COVID-19 samples. PBMCs, B-cell-depleted T cells, or T cells provided the cDNA or gDNA that made up the material.

Authors' data handling: Amplified reference gene primers provided the basis for estimating nucleated cell counts. Measured with immunoSEQ multiplex PCR; TCRdb has only the in-frame clones, and not every one. V, J and clone size derive from that table, while D and trimming were established from the DNA sequence. This table has approximately 280,000 clones, 86% appearing once. This CDR3 region has 16 residues. Germline V gene sequence: CDR1 MDHEN, CDR2 SYDVKM. V was shortened by 7 bases and J by 0 bases, with 18 bases between the two germline ends. Sequencing used peripheral blood. The sequence was collected from a woman younger than 45 who had recovered from COVID-19. V and J are TRBV28 and TRBJ1-2, with D perhaps TRBD1 (6 bases). The CDR3 protein is CASTPGTPRANYGYTF. In DNA form, the CDR3 reads TGTGCCAGCACTCCCGGGACACCTCGTGCTAACTATGGCTACACCTTC.